The 21 T cell receptor beta chains given below trace back to one sample, sequenced in a study of shared clonotypes between healthy human individuals. Repertoires were generated with immunoSEQ multiplex PCR, while TCRdb's copy carries only in-frame clones and drops some. The top ten clones hold around 13% of a sample with under 600,000 clones, around 79% of them seen once. The sequenced material came from PBMCs. These receptors were taken from a woman between 40 and 50 years old in good health. Some clones in this sample may be carry-over from other donors' samples.

The count of this clone is one. The chain is built from TRBV7-3 and TRBJ1-2; D is unresolved. The ends were cut back, 5 bases at V and 2 bases at J, with 12 bases in the middle. Germline V gene lookup returns CDR1 SGHTA and CDR2 FQGTGA. This CDR3 has 14 amino acids. The CDR3 region is CASSLSRGNYGYTF. The DNA for the CDR3 is TGTGCCAGCAGCCTAAGCCGGGGAAACTATGGCTACACCTTC.

This clone was seen a handful of times. The chain employs TRBV29-1 and TRBJ1-1, with TRBD1 matching 7 bases. The V segment lost 5 bases and the J segment 1 base; nucleotides outside the gene matches: 4. Germline assignment: CDR1 SQVTM and CDR2 ANQGSEA. The CDR3 extends over 13 amino acids. The CDR3 DNA reads as TGCAGCGTTCTCAGGGGGGGGAACACTGAAGCTTTCTTT. Protein: CSVLRGGNTEAFF.

Comments on this clone: With a far larger clone one base away, a read error is the likely cause. The same CDR3 arises from other DNA sequences in this sample as well. This chain uses TRBV2 with TRBJ2-7; D gene unclear. Germline lookup yields CDR1 SNHLY and CDR2 FYNNEI. The CDR3 has 10 residues. Trimming removed 6 bases at V and 0 bases at J, with 0 bases between. The CDR3 coding sequence is TGTGCCAGCAGCTCCTACGAGCAGTACTTC. Its translation is CASSSYEQYF.

The gene calls are TRBV19 and TRBJ2-3, with D possibly matching TRBD2 (6 bases). CDR3 length equals 16 residues. Per the germline V gene, CDR1 is LNHDA and CDR2 is SQIVND (reference sequence). V lost 3 bases to trimming and J lost 2 bases, with 15 bases between them. The CDR3 DNA is TGTGCCAGTAGTATGTATGGTAGCGGATCCACAGATACGCAGTATTTT. Translation gives CASSMYGSGSTDTQYF.

The CDR3 reads CASTLPRGLGSTDTQYF. For the CDR3, the DNA is TGCGCCAGCACCCTCCCCCGGGGACTAGGTAGCACAGATACGCAGTATTTT. V usage is TRBV10-2 and J usage is TRBJ2-3, with 8 nucleotides matching TRBD2. Germline V gene lookup returns CDR1 WSHSY and CDR2 SAAADI. CDR3 length: 17 amino acids. The trim removed 7 bases at V and 0 bases at J, leaving 12 bases unmatched.

The J gene is TRBJ2-5, the V gene TRBV6-1; TRBD2 agrees at 13 bases. This CDR3 contains 14 residues. V was pared by 7 bases and J by 5 bases, with 4 bases of the junction left unmatched. Germline V lookup: CDR1 MNHNS, CDR2 SASEGT. This CDR3 is CASTGLAGLETQYF. The CDR3, as DNA: TGTGCCAGCACGGGACTAGCGGGACTGGAGACCCAGTACTTC.

The rearrangement links TRBV5-1 to TRBJ2-1; the D is unclear. Trimming removed 2 bases at V and 8 bases at J, with 11 bases between. The CDR3 totals 13 residues. Germline assignment: CDR1 SGHRS and CDR2 YFSETQ. The CDR3 spells CASSFLLSHEQFF. DNA of the CDR3: TGCGCCAGCAGCTTCCTCCTTAGTCATGAGCAGTTCTTC.

The V gene is TRBV6-4, the J gene TRBJ2-2; 10 bases are a match to TRBD2. CDR3 length: 17 amino acids. In germline, CDR1 is MRHNA, CDR2 SNTAGT. The junction had 8 bases not matched to a gene; V was cut back by 2 bases and J by 5 bases. CDR3: CASSDEREGRSTGELFF. CDR3 DNA: TGTGCCAGCAGTGACGAGCGGGAGGGCCGTAGTACCGGGGAGCTGTTTTTT.

The V and J genes are TRBV28 and TRBJ1-1; D gene uncertain. Trimming shortened V by 1 base and J by 8 bases, and 8 bases separated the two germline ends. Germline CDR1 MDHEN, CDR2 SYDVKM. CDR3 length: 12 amino acids. The CDR3 spells CASSLYGREAFF. The CDR3 nucleotides are TGTGCCAGCAGTTTATATGGGCGCGAAGCTTTCTTT.

About this clone itself: The junction and the germline gene differ at one end; a read error may be behind it. The rearrangement links TRBV30 to TRBJ1-5; possible D gene TRBD1, 5 bases. The CDR3 length is 17 residues. Germline-derived CDR1 and CDR2 are GTSNPN and SVGIG (reference sequence). The CDR3 sequence is CAWSVLGLTQGNPPQHF. The CDR3 DNA reads TGTGCCTGGAGTGTACTCGGTTTAACGCAGGGTAATCCGCCCCAGCATTTT.

On this clone: Other DNA sequences in this sample translate to the same CDR3. The chain employs TRBV20-1 and TRBJ2-7; tentatively, D is TRBD1 (5 bases). The CDR3 sequence is 11 residues long. Trimming pared 6 bases from V and 3 bases from J, leaving 9 bases between. CDR1 DFQATT and CDR2 SNEGSKA come from the germline V gene (reference sequence). The CDR3 protein is CSARTSYEQYF. The CDR3 nucleotides read TGCAGTGCCCGGACAAGCTACGAGCAGTACTTC.

The rearrangement links TRBV29-1 to TRBJ2-1; TRBD2 matches 9 bases. J was trimmed by 4 bases and V by 7 bases; bases with no gene match: 5. CDR3 size: 13 residues. Per germline, CDR1 SQVTM and CDR2 ANQGSEA. The CDR3 coding sequence is TGCAGCGCGAGACTAGCGGCGTACAATGAGCAGTTCTTC. Protein product: CSARLAAYNEQFF.

This clone was seen repeatedly, ten times or more. The V and J genes are TRBV7-2 and TRBJ2-5; no firm D call. The CDR3 runs 13 residues. CDR1 and CDR2 from the germline V gene are SGHTA and FQGNSA. The V gene lost 1 base and the J gene lost 5 bases, with 8 bases spanning the gap. This CDR3 reads CASSLGVAETQYF. DNA for the CDR3: TGTGCCAGCAGCTTAGGGGTTGCGGAGACCCAGTACTTC. Variable domain in full (rest from reference TRBV7-2 and TRBJ2-5): GAGVSQSPSNKVTEKGKDVELRCDPISGHTALYWYRQSLGQGLEFLIYFQGNSAPDKSGLPSDRFSAERTGGSVSTLTIQRTQQEDSAVYLCASSLGVAETQYFGPGTRLLVL.

This sequence joins TRBV5-4 and TRBJ2-2, with no clear D. V lost 0 bases and J 2 bases, leaving 5 bases between the germline ends. This CDR3 region has 14 residues. Per the germline V gene, CDR1 is SGHNT and CDR2 is YYREEE (reference sequence). Here the CDR3 reads CASSLEHNTGELFF. CDR3 coding DNA: TGTGCCAGCAGCTTGGAACATAACACCGGGGAGCTGTTTTTT.

This clone was detected a few times. The chain recombines TRBV29-1 with TRBJ1-1, with a tentative D call TRBD1 (6 bases). The CDR3 length is 13 residues. In germline, CDR1 is SQVTM, CDR2 ANQGSEA. Between the trimmed V and J ends, which lost 1 base and 4 bases, there was a span of 10 bases. The CDR3 DNA follows: TGCAGCGTTGAAGGAGGGGGAGGCACTGAAGCTTTCTTT. This encodes CSVEGGGGTEAFF.

A word on this clone: Different DNA sequences within this sample yield the same CDR3. This chain links TRBV28 with TRBJ2-7; 9 bases map to TRBD1. Germline CDR1 MDHEN, CDR2 SYDVKM. With V trimmed by 6 bases and J by 7 bases, 4 bases remained unmatched. This CDR3 has 12 residues. The CDR3 DNA is TGTGCCAGCAGACAGGGGGCCCGAGAGCAGTACTTC. Translation: CASRQGAREQYF.

This clone was seen more than once but under ten times. V gene TRBV4-2 combines with J gene TRBJ2-1; no firm D call. Germline-derived CDR1 and CDR2 are LGHNA and YNFKEQ. The CDR3 consists of 13 residues. Trimming stripped 3 bases from V and 7 bases from J, with 10 bases between. CDR3 loop: CASSHRQLNEQFF. The CDR3 nucleotides are TGTGCCAGCAGCCATCGCCAGCTTAATGAGCAGTTCTTC.

As to this clone: A read error may account for a junction end that differs from germline. The rearrangement uses TRBV7-9 and TRBJ2-2, with 9 bases identical to TRBD1. This CDR3 contains 16 residues. Germline values: CDR1 SEHNR, CDR2 FQNEAQ (reference sequence). The CDR3, as DNA: TGTGCCAGCAGCCTTACAGGGGGCGCGAAGACCGGGGAGCTGTTTTTT. Translated: CASSLTGGAKTGELFF.

This clone was seen more than once but under ten times. The chain employs TRBV2 and TRBJ2-5; D is uncertain. In germline, CDR1 is SNHLY, CDR2 FYNNEI. The CDR3 runs to 10 residues. V lost 11 bases and J lost 5, with 9 bases in between. CDR3 sequence: CASGIETQYF. DNA of the CDR3: TGTGCCTCCGGTATCGAGACCCAGTACTTC.

The CDR3 bases are TGCGCCAGCAGCTTGGGCCCCCGGAGCGGGAGTTATGGTGAGCAGTTCTTC. This codes for CASSLGPRSGSYGEQFF. V gene TRBV5-1 combines with J gene TRBJ2-1; 8 nucleotides match TRBD2. V dropped 0 bases and J dropped 9; count of bases not matched to a gene: 14. The CDR3 contains 17 residues. CDR1 SGHRS and CDR2 YFSETQ come from the germline V gene.

J is TRBJ2-7 and V is TRBV5-1; 7 bases are a match to TRBD1. This CDR3 contains 14 residues. The trim removed 4 bases at V and 5 bases at J, leaving 9 bases unmatched. Germline V gene data show CDR1 as SGHRS and CDR2 as YFSETQ. CDR3 sequence (DNA): TGCGCCAGCAGCGGAATTCCGACAGGGAACGAGCAGTACTTC. The encoded protein is CASSGIPTGNEQYF.